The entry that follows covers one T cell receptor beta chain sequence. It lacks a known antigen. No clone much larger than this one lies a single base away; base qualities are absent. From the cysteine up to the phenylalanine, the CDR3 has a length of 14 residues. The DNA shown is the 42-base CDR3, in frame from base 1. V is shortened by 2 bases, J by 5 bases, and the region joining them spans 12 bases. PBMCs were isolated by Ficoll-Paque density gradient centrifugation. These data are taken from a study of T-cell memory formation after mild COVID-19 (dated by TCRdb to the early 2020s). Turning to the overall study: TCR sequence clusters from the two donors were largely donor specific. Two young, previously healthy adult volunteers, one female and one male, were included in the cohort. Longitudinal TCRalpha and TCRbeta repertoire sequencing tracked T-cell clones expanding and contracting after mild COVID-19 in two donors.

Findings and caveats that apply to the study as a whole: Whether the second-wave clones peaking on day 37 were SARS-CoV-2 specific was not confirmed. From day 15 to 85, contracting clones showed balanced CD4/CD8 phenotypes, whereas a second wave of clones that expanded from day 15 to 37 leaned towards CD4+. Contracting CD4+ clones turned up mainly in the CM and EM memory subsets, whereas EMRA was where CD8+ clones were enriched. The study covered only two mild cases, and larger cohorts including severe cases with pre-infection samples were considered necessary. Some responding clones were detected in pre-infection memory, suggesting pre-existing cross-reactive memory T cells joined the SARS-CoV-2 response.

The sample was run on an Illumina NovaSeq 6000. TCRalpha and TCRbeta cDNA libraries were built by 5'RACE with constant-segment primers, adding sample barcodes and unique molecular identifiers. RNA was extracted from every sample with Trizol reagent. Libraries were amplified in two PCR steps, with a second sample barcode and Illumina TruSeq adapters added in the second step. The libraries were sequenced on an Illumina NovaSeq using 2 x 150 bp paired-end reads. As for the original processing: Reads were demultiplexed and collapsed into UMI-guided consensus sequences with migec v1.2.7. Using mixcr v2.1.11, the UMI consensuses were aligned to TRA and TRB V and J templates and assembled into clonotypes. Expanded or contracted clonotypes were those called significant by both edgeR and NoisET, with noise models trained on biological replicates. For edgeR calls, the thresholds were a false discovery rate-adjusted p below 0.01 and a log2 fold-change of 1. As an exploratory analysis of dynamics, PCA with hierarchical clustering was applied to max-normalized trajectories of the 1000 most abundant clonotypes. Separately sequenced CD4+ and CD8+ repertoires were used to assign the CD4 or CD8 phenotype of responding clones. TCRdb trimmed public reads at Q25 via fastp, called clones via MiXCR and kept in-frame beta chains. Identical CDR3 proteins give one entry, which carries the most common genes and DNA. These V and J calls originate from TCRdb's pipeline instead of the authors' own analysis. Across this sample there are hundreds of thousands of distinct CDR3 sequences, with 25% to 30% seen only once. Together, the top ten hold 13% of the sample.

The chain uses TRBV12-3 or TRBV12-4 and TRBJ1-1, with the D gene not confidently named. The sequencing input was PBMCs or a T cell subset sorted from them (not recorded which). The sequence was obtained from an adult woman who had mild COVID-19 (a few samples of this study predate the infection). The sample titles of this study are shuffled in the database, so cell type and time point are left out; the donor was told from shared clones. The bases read TGTGCCAGCAGTTTAACCTTAAGGAGGACTGAAGCTTTCTTT. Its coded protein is CASSLTLRRTEAFF.